This TCR beta chain appears in the sequencing data of a study of shared clonotypes between healthy human individuals. The CDR3 has 12 residues. V shed 7 bases and J shed 0 bases, with 7 bases lying between them. Germline values: CDR1 MDHEN, CDR2 SYDVKM. DNA from unsorted PBMC was sequenced on ten immunoSEQ deep assay plates. Only in-frame clones appear in the TCRdb table, and some are missing; sequencing was by immunoSEQ multiplex PCR. The sample has about 560,000 clones, roughly 72% seen once. This TCR was sampled from a middle-aged woman in good health. Some clones in this sample may be carry-over from other donors' samples. The sample taken for sequencing was PBMCs. The chain has TRBV28 and TRBJ2-7; perhaps TRBD1 as D (6 bases). This CDR3 reads CASTQGSYEQYF. The CDR3, as DNA: TGTGCCAGCACACAGGGCTCCTACGAGCAGTACTTC.